This T cell receptor beta chain was found in a study of CD8 T cells in ankylosing spondylitis (dated by TCRdb to 2017 to 2019). A note on the overall study: T cell receptor beta repertoires were profiled in healthy donors and ankylosing spondylitis patients so that disease-linked TCR variants could be found. In total, the full study cohort was made up of 108 healthy donors and approximately 27 ankylosing spondylitis patients. Peripheral blood samples were taken, and synovial fluid was additionally collected from ankylosing spondylitis patients.

Cut back by 4 bases and 0 bases, the V and J ends lie 13 bases apart. Reading the germline V gene gives CDR1 SGHTA and CDR2 FQGNSA. CDR3 length: 15 amino acids, cysteine to phenylalanine. Here the CDR3 DNA is all that survives: 45 bases in frame from base 1. The listed sequencing device is Illumina HiSeq 2500. Quantitative 5'-RACE with molecular barcodes was the method used to prepare the TCR beta libraries. The authors' pipeline ran thus. Disease-linked TCR variants were identified with a new computational method built on a probabilistic model of VDJ rearrangement. TCRdb reprocessed the public reads (quality trimming at Q25 with fastp, clone calling with MiXCR) and kept in-frame beta chains. Each CDR3 protein gets just one entry, which takes the most common genes and DNA from the rows behind it. TCRdb assigned the V and J calls; the authors' analysis was not used. Recorded for this sample are over 450,000 distinct CDR3 sequences; roughly an eighth of them occurred a single time. The ten biggest clones cover about 6.8% of the sample.

On the study overall, not on this receptor specifically: In peripheral blood, the disease-linked clones were found at relatively low frequencies and had a CD8+ phenotype. A TCR beta motif made up of eight highly homologous amino acid variants appeared to be characteristic of blood from ankylosing spondylitis patients. According to the report, matched synovial fluid samples from ankylosing spondylitis patients were significantly enriched for the disease-linked clones. Some TCR beta motif variants had previously been reported in synovial fluid and blood of reactive arthritis patients, which suggested common disease-initiation mechanisms.

A remark on this clonotype: Its antigen remains unidentified. No base quality values were provided; no much bigger clone lies one nucleotide off.

The sequence came from a male donor with ankylosing spondylitis. Sequences were obtained from blood, either unsorted or a sorted T cell fraction (not recorded which). The sequence links TRBV7-2 to TRBJ2-7; TRBD2 might be the D gene, on 6 matching bases. This receptor has the CDR3 CASSSRASDSYEQYF. The DNA reads as follows: TGTGCCAGCAGCTCCCGGGCTAGCGACTCCTACGAGCAGTACTTC. Joined to the reference TRBV7-2 and TRBJ2-7 proteins, this CDR3 gives the full variable domain: GAGVSQSPSNKVTEKGKDVELRCDPISGHTALYWYRQSLGQGLEFLIYFQGNSAPDKSGLPSDRFSAERTGGSVSTLTIQRTQQEDSAVYLCASSSRASDSYEQYFGPGTRLTVT.